These 14 T cell receptor beta chains share one sample of origin, sequenced in a study of T-cell reconstitution after alpha-beta-depleted transplantation in children. It was with unique molecular identifiers that the TCRbeta library was prepared. TCRdb called the PCR reads again in MiXCR, with one record for every CDR3 protein. The table lists more than 300,000 distinct CDR3 sequences, 15% to 20% of them singletons. The sample was PBMCs, mostly from graft donor cells, taken 360 days after TCRalphabeta/CD19-depleted stem cell transplant. These receptors originate from a male patient between 2 and 10 years old who had a stem cell transplant for acute lymphoblastic leukemia, so the T cells may come from the graft donor.

The chain has TRBV20-1 and TRBJ2-2; unclear D gene. Trimming pared 5 bases from V and 5 bases from J, leaving 12 bases between. This CDR3 spans 13 amino acids. Germline V gene lookup returns CDR1 DFQATT and CDR2 SNEGSKA (reference sequence). CDR3 DNA sequence: TGCAGTGCTCCCCGACACCTTACCGGGGAGCTGTTTTTT. The encoded protein is CSAPRHLTGELFF.

This rearrangement joins TRBV6-1 to TRBJ2-2, with TRBD1 identical over 12 bases. The CDR3 runs 18 residues. The J segment lost 7 bases and the V segment lost 6 bases, leaving 15 bases of the junction unmatched. Germline V CDR1 and CDR2: MNHNS, SASEGT. The CDR3 DNA sequence: TGTGCCAGCAGCCGGAAAACCGGGACAGGGGGCTTGCTCGGGGAGCTGTTTTTT. Amino acid sequence: CASSRKTGTGGLLGELFF.

This clonotype turned up a few times. The chain employs TRBV29-1 and TRBJ2-7; 7 bases are shared with TRBD1. The CDR3 is 13 amino acids. The V gene end was trimmed by 3 bases and the J gene end by 0 bases; junction bases not matched to a gene: 2. Germline CDR1 SQVTM, CDR2 ANQGSEA. The CDR3 sequence is CSVERTGSYEQYF. The CDR3 DNA reads TGCAGCGTTGAGAGGACAGGCTCCTACGAGCAGTACTTC.

The rearrangement uses TRBV20-1 and TRBJ2-1, with 8 bases identical to TRBD2. V lost 0 bases and J lost 7; bases outside the gene matches: 5. This CDR3 contains 14 residues. Germline lookup yields CDR1 DFQATT and CDR2 SNEGSKA (reference sequence). CDR3 coding DNA: TGCAGTGCTAGAGATAGCGGGGCGGTGAATGAGCAGTTCTTC. It specifies CSARDSGAVNEQFF.

The CDR3 protein is CASSPISGAAGELFF. The CDR3 nucleotides read TGTGCCAGCAGCCCTATATCTGGGGCGGCTGGGGAGCTGTTTTTT. This chain uses TRBV4-2 with TRBJ2-2, with D possibly being TRBD1 (5 bases). Trimming stripped 4 bases from V and 8 bases from J, with 17 bases between. The CDR3 runs 15 residues. In germline, CDR1 is LGHNA, CDR2 YNFKEQ.

The chain joins TRBV12-3 or TRBV12-4 to TRBJ2-7; no clear D gene. Between the trimmed V and J ends, which lost 3 bases and 2 bases, there was a span of 8 bases. The CDR3 sequence is 13 residues long. CDR3 sequence: CASSFGRTYEQYF. In DNA, the CDR3 is TGTGCCAGCAGTTTCGGAAGGACCTACGAGCAGTACTTC.

This clonotype was observed a few times. This chain's CDR3 is CASRLAGVNTGELFF. The CDR3 DNA sequence: TGTGCCAGCAGACTAGCGGGAGTGAACACCGGGGAGCTGTTTTTT. V and J are TRBV2 and TRBJ2-2; 11 nucleotides match TRBD2. The CDR3 spans 15 residues. Trimming at V came to 6 bases and at J to 1 base, leaving 1 base not matched to a gene. CDR1 and CDR2 (germline): SNHLY, FYNNEI.

This clonotype was counted between two and nine times. The chain couples TRBV5-6 to TRBJ1-2; tentatively, D is TRBD1 (6 bases). There are 13 residues in the CDR3. V was pared by 2 bases and J by 7 bases, with 12 bases between. Germline loops: CDR1 SGHDT, CDR2 YYEEEE. CDR3 sequence (DNA): TGTGCCAGCAGCTTTGGGGGCGCGGGTGGCTACACCTTC. Translation: CASSFGGAGGYTF. The full variable domain, with the rest looked up from reference TRBV5-6 and TRBJ1-2, is DAGVTQSPTHLIKTRGQQVTLRCSPKSGHDTVSWYQQALGQGPQFIFQYYEEEERQRGNFPDRFSGHQFPNYSSELNVNALLLGDSALYLCASSFGGAGGYTFGSGTRLTVV.

The V gene is TRBV15, the J gene TRBJ2-7; D is undetermined. Germline V gene lookup returns CDR1 LNHNV and CDR2 YYDKDF (reference sequence). Trimming removed 0 bases from V and 4 bases from J, with 4 bases in between. The CDR3 has 12 residues. This chain's CDR3 is CATSRDGYEQYF. The CDR3 DNA reads as TGTGCCACCAGCAGAGACGGATACGAGCAGTACTTC.

This clonotype has a handful of counts. The chain couples TRBV4-1 to TRBJ2-4; D unclear. Germline-derived CDR1 and CDR2 are MGHRA and YSYEKL. This CDR3 spans 14 amino acids. With 0 bases removed from V and 6 bases from J, the gap between germline ends came to 9 bases. The CDR3 bases are TGCGCCAGCAGCCAAGATCGAAGAGGAAACATTCAGTACTTC. It yields the protein CASSQDRRGNIQYF.

J is TRBJ1-1 and V is TRBV5-1, with 7 bases aligning to TRBD1. After removal of 8 bases from V and 4 bases from J, the junction contained 5 bases not matched to a gene. The CDR3 has 12 residues. CDR1 SGHRS and CDR2 YFSETQ come from the germline V gene. Written as DNA, the CDR3 is TGCGCCAGGGCAGGGGGACCCACTGAAGCTTTCTTT. Translated, it gives CARAGGPTEAFF.

The V gene is TRBV4-1, the J gene TRBJ2-1; unclear D gene. The length of the CDR3 is 15 residues. The V and J ends lost 4 bases and 8 bases respectively, with 18 bases between them. In germline, CDR1 is MGHRA, CDR2 YSYEKL. The DNA for the CDR3 is TGCGCCAGCAGCCCCTCCGAGGTAAGGAAGGATGAGCAGTTCTTC. Residues: CASSPSEVRKDEQFF.

The V gene is TRBV7-9, the J gene TRBJ2-7, with D possibly matching TRBD1 (6 bases). This CDR3 comprises 15 residues. CDR1 and CDR2 from the germline V gene are SEHNR and FQNEAQ (reference sequence). V was cut by 5 bases and J by 3 bases, with 17 bases left in between. The CDR3 loop reads CASSPFTGNLYEQYF. For the CDR3, the DNA is TGTGCCAGCAGCCCTTTCACAGGGAATCTCTACGAGCAGTACTTC.

The chain carries TRBV7-3 and TRBJ2-1, with D possibly TRBD2 on 6 matching bases. CDR1 is SGHTA and CDR2 is FQGTGA in the germline V gene. Trimming took 5 bases from V and 4 from J, leaving 18 bases between them. This CDR3 has 16 amino acids. The chain's CDR3 is CASSLRESDFYNEQFF. For the CDR3, the DNA is TGTGCCAGCAGCCTCCGGGAGTCGGACTTTTACAATGAGCAGTTCTTC.